This entry lists 17 T cell receptor beta chains sequenced from one sample in a study of identical twins. TCRdb passed the 5' RACE reads through MiXCR, listing each CDR3 protein once. Among hundreds of thousands of distinct CDR3 sequences, about 12% were seen once, and the ten largest hold about 1.5%. A further study also used this sample, focusing on yellow fever vaccine responses in identical twins.

The sample was PBMCs. The source of these receptors is a woman aged 18 to 35 in good health.

This clonotype appeared a few times. The chain has TRBV12-3 or TRBV12-4 and TRBJ2-3, with 7 bases matching TRBD2. This CDR3 has 14 amino acids. After removal of 8 bases from V and 0 bases from J, the junction contained 5 bases not matched to a gene. The CDR3 DNA sequence: TGTGCCAGCGCGACGGGGGGAAGCACAGATACGCAGTATTTT. It specifies CASATGGSTDTQYF.

The chain couples TRBV6-2 or TRBV6-3 to TRBJ2-3; 11 nucleotides agree with TRBD2. Germline loops: CDR1 MNHEY, CDR2 SVGEGT. This CDR3 comprises 21 residues. The V segment lost 6 bases and the J segment 7 bases; nucleotides outside the gene matches: 27. The CDR3 DNA reads TGTGCCAGCAGGGCTAGCCCTCGACTAGCGGGACCCAAGCACGTACAGTATACGCAGTATTTT. Its translation is CASRASPRLAGPKHVQYTQYF.

J is TRBJ2-5 and V is TRBV4-1, with D uncertain. The germline CDR1 and CDR2 sequences are MGHRA and YSYEKL. This CDR3 comprises 14 residues. The V end lost 0 bases, the J end lost 5 bases, and 10 bases lay between the germline ends. CDR3 region: CASSQDFRRETQYF. The DNA for the CDR3 is TGCGCCAGCAGCCAAGATTTTAGGCGGGAGACCCAGTACTTC.

J is TRBJ2-7 and V is TRBV11-2, with D possibly being TRBD1 (6 bases). This CDR3 comprises 13 residues. CDR1 and CDR2 from the germline V gene are SGHAT and FQNNGV. The V end was cut by 5 bases, the J end by 4 bases, with 12 bases between. The CDR3 region has the DNA TGTGCCAGCAGCCGACAACAGGGATACGAGCAGTACGTC. Its translation is CASSRQQGYEQYV.

The gene calls are TRBV29-1 and TRBJ1-4; tentative D call: TRBD1 (5 bases). The V end lost 7 bases, the J end lost 5 bases, and 14 bases lay between the germline ends. The CDR3 spans 13 residues. Per germline, CDR1 SQVTM and CDR2 ANQGSEA. Written as DNA, the CDR3 is TGCAGCGCCTCCGGGGCCGCCAATGAAAAACTGTTTTTT. Its translation: CSASGAANEKLFF.

The J gene is TRBJ1-1, the V gene TRBV20-1, with TRBD1 identical over 11 bases. Unmatched junction bases numbered 8, after V lost 5 bases and J lost 3 bases. The CDR3 has 15 residues. CDR1 DFQATT and CDR2 SNEGSKA come from the germline V gene (reference sequence). The CDR3 nucleotides read TGCAGTGCTGAGGGACAGGGGGGTAGAGACACTGAAGCTTTCTTT. Translation: CSAEGQGGRDTEAFF.

V gene TRBV2 combines with J gene TRBJ2-7; the D is unclear. From germline, CDR1 is SNHLY and CDR2 FYNNEI. The CDR3 totals 12 residues. Trimming took 6 bases from V and 1 from J, leaving 7 bases between them. The CDR3 DNA reads as TGTGCCAGCAGGCCGCTATCCTACGAGCAGTACTTC. Protein sequence: CASRPLSYEQYF.

This clonotype was recorded a few times. The rearrangement joins TRBV5-1 to TRBJ2-1, with 7 bases identical to TRBD1. Germline-derived CDR1 and CDR2 are SGHRS and YFSETQ. CDR3 length: 14 residues. V gave up 2 bases and J gave up 5 bases; unmatched junction bases: 4. The CDR3 loop is CASSLSGQHNEQFF. CDR3 DNA: TGCGCCAGCAGCTTATCGGGACAGCACAATGAGCAGTTCTTC.

This chain uses TRBV20-1 with TRBJ1-1; D unresolved. CDR3 length: 11 residues. Germline assignment: CDR1 DFQATT and CDR2 SNEGSKA (reference sequence). Trimming stripped 5 bases from V and 1 base from J, with 5 bases between. The CDR3 nucleotides are TGCAGTGCTCCGGAGAACACTGAAGCTTTCTTT. Amino acids: CSAPENTEAFF.

The table lists this clonotype with a few counts. The CDR3 DNA sequence: TGTGCCAGCAGTCGAACGGGGTTATTGGAGACCCAGTACTTC. This encodes CASSRTGLLETQYF. The rearrangement uses TRBV6-2 or TRBV6-3 and TRBJ2-5; a possible D gene is TRBD2 (5 bases). Germline V gene lookup returns CDR1 MNHEY and CDR2 SVGEGT. Trimming took 5 bases from V and 5 from J, leaving 15 bases between them. The CDR3 contains 14 residues.

The V gene is TRBV19, the J gene TRBJ2-2; D call uncertain. Trimming removed 3 bases at V and 1 base at J, with 12 bases between. Germline V CDR1 and CDR2: LNHDA, SQIVND (reference sequence). This CDR3 is built from 16 residues. The CDR3 loop is CASSMEAGRNTGELFF. DNA of the CDR3: TGTGCCAGTAGTATGGAAGCAGGCAGGAACACCGGGGAGCTGTTTTTT.

The gene calls are TRBV14 and TRBJ1-1; 7 bases agree with TRBD1. With V trimmed by 6 bases and J by 2 bases, 9 bases remained unmatched. In germline, CDR1 is SGHDN, CDR2 FVKESK. The CDR3 extends over 15 amino acids. CDR3 sequence (DNA): TGTGCCAGCAGGGGCCAGGGGGGTGCAAACACTGAAGCTTTCTTT. The encoded protein is CASRGQGGANTEAFF.

This clonotype has more than one count but fewer than ten. The rearrangement joins TRBV10-3 to TRBJ1-1; 7 bases are shared with TRBD1. The ends lost 7 bases at V and 1 base at J; junction bases unmatched: 3. Germline CDR1 is ENHRY and CDR2 is SYGVKD. This CDR3 has 13 amino acids. CDR3 sequence: CAINDRANTEAFF. As DNA, the CDR3 is TGTGCCATCAACGACAGGGCGAACACTGAAGCTTTCTTT.

This clonotype has a count of ten or more. The chain combines TRBV12-3 or TRBV12-4 with TRBJ2-5; tentatively, D is TRBD1 (5 bases). Trimming stripped 5 bases from V and 6 bases from J, with 16 bases between. The length of the CDR3 is 14 residues. This CDR3 reads CASSPQGSVKTQYF. The CDR3, as DNA: TGTGCCAGCAGTCCTCAGGGCTCGGTGAAGACCCAGTACTTC.

The chain uses TRBV24-1 and TRBJ2-1; weak D call: TRBD1 (5 bases). Trimming stripped 6 bases from V and 1 base from J, with 12 bases between. The CDR3 covers 15 residues. Per germline, CDR1 KGHDR and CDR2 SFDVKD. The CDR3 region has the DNA TGTGCCACCAGTCGGATTAGGGGTTCCTACAATGAGCAGTTCTTC. It yields the protein CATSRIRGSYNEQFF.

In this sample, this clonotype turned up a few times. CDR3 coding DNA: TGTGCCAGCAGCTGGCGACAGGGAGTGAACACTGAAGCTTTCTTT. This gives the protein CASSWRQGVNTEAFF. The chain recombines TRBV5-5 with TRBJ1-1, with TRBD1 matching over 7 bases. With V trimmed by 3 bases and J by 0 bases, 5 bases remained unmatched. Germline loops: CDR1 SGHKS, CDR2 YYEKEE (reference sequence). The CDR3 length is 15 residues.

The chain combines TRBV15 with TRBJ2-2; D unresolved. Looked up from germline, CDR1 is LNHNV and CDR2 is YYDKDF (reference sequence). V was shortened by 1 base and J by 1 base, with 7 bases between the two germline ends. This CDR3 is 15 amino acids long. Written as DNA, the CDR3 is TGTGCCACCAGCAGAGTGTCCGGGAACACCGGGGAGCTGTTTTTT. Translation: CATSRVSGNTGELFF. The whole variable domain, filled in from reference TRBV15 and TRBJ2-2, reads DAMVIQNPRYQVTQFGKPVTLSCSQTLNHNVMYWYQQKSSQAPKLLFHYYDKDFNNEADTPDNFQSRRPNTSFCFLDIRSPGLGDTAMYLCATSRVSGNTGELFFGEGSRLTVL.